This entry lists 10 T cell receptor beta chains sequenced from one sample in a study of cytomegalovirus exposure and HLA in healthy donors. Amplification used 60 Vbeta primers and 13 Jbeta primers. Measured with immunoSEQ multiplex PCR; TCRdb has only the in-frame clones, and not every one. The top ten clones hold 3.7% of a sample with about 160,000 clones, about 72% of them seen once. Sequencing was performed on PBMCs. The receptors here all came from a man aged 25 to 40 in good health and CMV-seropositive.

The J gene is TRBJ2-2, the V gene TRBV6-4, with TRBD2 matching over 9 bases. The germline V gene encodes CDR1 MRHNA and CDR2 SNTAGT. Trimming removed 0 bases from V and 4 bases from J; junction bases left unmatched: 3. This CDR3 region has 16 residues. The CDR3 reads CASSDSRGGLTGELFF. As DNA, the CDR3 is TGTGCCAGCAGTGACTCGCGGGGGGGCCTCACCGGGGAGCTGTTTTTT.

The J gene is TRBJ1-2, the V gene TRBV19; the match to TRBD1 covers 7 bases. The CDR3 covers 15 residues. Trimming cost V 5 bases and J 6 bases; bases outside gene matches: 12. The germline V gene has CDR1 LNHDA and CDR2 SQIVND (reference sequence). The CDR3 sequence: CASSSRQGRADGYTF. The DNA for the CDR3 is TGTGCCAGTAGTTCCAGACAGGGACGAGCGGATGGCTACACCTTC.

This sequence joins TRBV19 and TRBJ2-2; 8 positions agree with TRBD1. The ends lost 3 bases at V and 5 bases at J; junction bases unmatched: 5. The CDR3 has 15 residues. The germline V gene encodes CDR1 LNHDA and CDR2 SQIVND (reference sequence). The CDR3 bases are TGTGCCAGTAGTATCCAGGGGGCAGAAACCGGGGAGCTGTTTTTT. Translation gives CASSIQGAETGELFF.

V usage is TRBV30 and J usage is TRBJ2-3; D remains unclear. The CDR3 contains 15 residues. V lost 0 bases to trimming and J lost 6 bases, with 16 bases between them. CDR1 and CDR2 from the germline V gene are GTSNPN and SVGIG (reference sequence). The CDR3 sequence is CAWSVTHPPWDTQYF. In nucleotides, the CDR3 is TGTGCCTGGAGTGTAACTCATCCCCCCTGGGATACGCAGTATTTT.

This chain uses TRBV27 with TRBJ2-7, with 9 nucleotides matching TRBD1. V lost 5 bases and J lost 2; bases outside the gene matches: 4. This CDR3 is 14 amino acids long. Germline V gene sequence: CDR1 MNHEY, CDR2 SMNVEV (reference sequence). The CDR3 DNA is TGTGCCAGCAGTCTAAGACAGGGGGCCTACGAGCAGTACTTC. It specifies CASSLRQGAYEQYF.

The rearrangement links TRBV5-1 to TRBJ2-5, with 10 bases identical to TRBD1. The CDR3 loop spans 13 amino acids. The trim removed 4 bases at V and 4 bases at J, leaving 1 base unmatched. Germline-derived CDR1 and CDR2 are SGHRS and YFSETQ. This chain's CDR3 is CASSRDRGETQYF. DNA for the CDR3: TGCGCCAGCAGCCGGGACAGGGGAGAGACCCAGTACTTC.

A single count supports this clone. CDR3 in amino acids: CSGLDSPNTEAFF. The CDR3 bases are TGCAGCGGATTGGACAGTCCGAACACTGAAGCTTTCTTT. The chain has TRBV29-1 and TRBJ1-1; a weak D match, TRBD1 (6 bases). Per germline, CDR1 SQVTM and CDR2 ANQGSEA. The ends were cut back, 7 bases at V and 1 base at J, with 13 bases in the middle. The CDR3 is made up of 13 amino acids.

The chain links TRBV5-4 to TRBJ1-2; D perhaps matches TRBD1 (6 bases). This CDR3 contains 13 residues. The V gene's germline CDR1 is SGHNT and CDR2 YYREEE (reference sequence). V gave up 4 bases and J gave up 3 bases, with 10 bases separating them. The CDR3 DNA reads TGTGCCAGCAGCACTCCAGGGGACTATGGCTACACCTTC. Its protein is CASSTPGDYGYTF.

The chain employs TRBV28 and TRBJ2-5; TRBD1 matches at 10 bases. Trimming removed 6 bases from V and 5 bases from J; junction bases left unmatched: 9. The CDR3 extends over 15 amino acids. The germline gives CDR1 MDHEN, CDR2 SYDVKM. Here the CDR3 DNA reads TGTGCCAGCAGACCCGGGGACAGGGGCTGGGAGACCCAGTACTTC. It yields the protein CASRPGDRGWETQYF.

The CDR3 sequence is CASSEQGSMNTEAFF. The CDR3 DNA sequence: TGTGCCAGCAGTGAACAGGGATCAATGAACACTGAAGCTTTCTTT. V is TRBV2 and J is TRBJ1-1, with D tentatively TRBD1 (5 bases). Per the germline V gene, CDR1 is SNHLY and CDR2 is FYNNEI. V gave up 2 bases and J gave up 0 bases, with 10 bases separating them. There are 15 residues in the CDR3.